One and the same sample provided the 21 T cell receptor beta chains below, sequenced in a study of OX40 agonist ivuxolimab in advanced cancers. Repertoires were generated with immunoSEQ multiplex PCR, while TCRdb's copy carries only in-frame clones and drops some. The data hold 95,000 to 150,000 clones, with just over 90% observed a single time. The specimen was CD4+ or CD8+ T cells sorted from blood, collected in a trial of the OX40 agonist ivuxolimab. These receptors originate from an adult with an advanced solid tumor such as melanoma, head and neck, liver or kidney cancer.

CDR3 loop: CASSGPGTGKFEKLFF. CDR3 bases: TGTGCCAGCAGCGGTCCCGGGACAGGGAAGTTTGAAAAACTGTTTTTT. The chain recombines TRBV27 with TRBJ1-4; TRBD1 aligns across 9 bases. CDR3 length: 16 residues. CDR1 is MNHEY and CDR2 is SMNVEV in the germline V gene (reference sequence). Germline trimming cut 6 bases from V and 7 bases from J; bases unmatched to any gene: 12. The full variable domain, in which reference TRBV27 and TRBJ1-4 provide the parts outside the CDR3, is EAQVTQNPRYLITVTGKKLTVTCSQNMNHEYMSWYRQDPGLGLRQIYYSMNVEVTDKGDVPEGYKVSRKEKRNFPLILESPSPNQTSLYFCASSGPGTGKFEKLFFGSGTQLSVL.

The genes are TRBV6-5 and TRBJ2-6; D is perhaps TRBD2 (6 bases). Trimming stripped 7 bases from V and 1 base from J, with 11 bases between. CDR1 MNHEY and CDR2 SVGAGI come from the germline V gene. The CDR3 consists of 15 residues. This CDR3 is CASTPGGSGANVLTF. The CDR3 DNA follows: TGTGCCAGCACCCCCGGGGGTTCTGGGGCCAACGTCCTGACTTTC.

The genes are TRBV6-1 and TRBJ1-5, with no clear D. There are 16 residues in the CDR3. V dropped 1 base and J dropped 0 bases, with 10 bases sitting between them. Germline CDR1 is MNHNS and CDR2 is SASEGT. The CDR3 reads CASSEGLVPSNQPQHF. The CDR3 nucleotides read TGTGCCAGCAGTGAAGGTTTGGTTCCTAGCAATCAGCCCCAGCATTTT.

The rearrangement joins TRBV19 to TRBJ2-3; 8 nucleotides line up with TRBD2. V lost 5 bases, J lost 2 bases, and 12 bases stayed unmatched. Germline values: CDR1 LNHDA, CDR2 SQIVND (reference sequence). This CDR3 comprises 17 residues. The CDR3: CASSAGKIAGITDTQYF. In DNA form, the CDR3 reads TGTGCCAGTAGTGCCGGGAAAATAGCGGGAATCACAGATACGCAGTATTTT.

The chain employs TRBV2 and TRBJ2-7, with 7 bases aligning to TRBD1. Per the germline V gene, CDR1 is SNHLY and CDR2 is FYNNEI. J lost 3 bases, V lost 5 bases, and 7 bases had no gene match. The CDR3 loop spans 14 amino acids. CDR3 region: CASSPRTGYYEQYF. Written as DNA, the CDR3 is TGTGCCAGCAGTCCGCGGACAGGCTACTACGAGCAGTACTTC.

This chain joins TRBV19 and TRBJ2-6; the match to TRBD1 covers 7 bases. This CDR3 is 18 amino acids long. V trimming: 5 bases; J trimming: 0 bases; junction bases outside the gene matches: 10. Germline V CDR1 and CDR2: LNHDA, SQIVND (reference sequence). This CDR3 reads CASSHGQAASSGANVLTF. Written as DNA, the CDR3 is TGTGCCAGTAGTCATGGACAGGCTGCCAGCTCTGGGGCCAACGTCCTGACTTTC.

This clone was seen a single time. This chain uses TRBV9 with TRBJ1-4; D ambiguous. Germline-derived CDR1 and CDR2 are SGDLS and YYNGEE. Trimming stripped 0 bases from V and 7 bases from J, with 10 bases between. The CDR3 sequence is 14 residues long. CDR3 nucleotide sequence: TGTGCCAGCAGCGTAGGCGGGGTCGGTGAAAAACTGTTTTTT. Translating gives CASSVGGVGEKLFF.

The gene calls are TRBV6-5 and TRBJ1-5; D not certain. Germline CDR1 is MNHEY and CDR2 is SVGAGI. Between the trimmed V and J ends, which lost 3 bases and 2 bases, there was a span of 8 bases. The CDR3 consists of 14 residues. The CDR3 loop reads CASSYQKGNQPQHF. As DNA, the CDR3 is TGTGCCAGCAGTTATCAGAAGGGCAATCAGCCCCAGCATTTT.

The chain employs TRBV2 and TRBJ2-2; 8 bases match TRBD1. The germline gives CDR1 SNHLY, CDR2 FYNNEI. With V trimmed by 6 bases and J by 0 bases, 3 bases remained unmatched. This CDR3 contains 15 residues. CDR3 bases: TGTGCCAGCAGGAGACAGGGGACGAACACCGGGGAGCTGTTTTTT. Its translation: CASRRQGTNTGELFF.

This clone was found once. The rearrangement uses TRBV6-1 and TRBJ2-2; maybe TRBD1 (6 bases). The germline V gene has CDR1 MNHNS and CDR2 SASEGT. Between the trimmed V and J ends, which lost 4 bases and 6 bases, there was a span of 12 bases. The CDR3 runs 14 residues. CDR3 sequence (DNA): TGTGCCAGCAGTGGTTCAGGGGTTGCCGGGGAGCTGTTTTTT. Translated, it gives CASSGSGVAGELFF.

The V and J genes are TRBV2 and TRBJ1-1; no clear D gene. This CDR3 is built from 15 residues. In germline, CDR1 is SNHLY, CDR2 FYNNEI. The V end was cut by 2 bases, the J end by 0 bases, with 10 bases between. CDR3 in DNA: TGTGCCAGCAGTGAATACGGCCGATTGAACACTGAAGCTTTCTTT. This translates into CASSEYGRLNTEAFF. The whole variable domain, remainder taken from reference TRBV2 and TRBJ1-1, is EPEVTQTPSHQVTQMGQEVILRCVPISNHLYFYWYRQILGQKVEFLVSFYNNEISEKSEIFDDQFSVERPDGSNFTLKIRSTKLEDSAMYFCASSEYGRLNTEAFFGQGTRLTVV.

The chain joins TRBV16 to TRBJ1-5; the D is unclear. V was cut by 4 bases and J by 7 bases, with 11 bases left in between. CDR1 KGHSY and CDR2 FQNENV come from the germline V gene. CDR3 length equals 13 residues. The CDR3: CASSPGRVQPQHF. CDR3 in DNA: TGTGCCAGCAGCCCAGGAAGGGTGCAGCCCCAGCATTTT.

The chain combines TRBV15 with TRBJ2-3; D gene unclear. Germline CDR1 LNHNV, CDR2 YYDKDF (reference sequence). V lost 0 bases to trimming and J lost 0 bases, with 7 bases between them. This CDR3 contains 15 residues. The CDR3 sequence is CATSRDRASTDTQYF. The CDR3 bases are TGTGCCACCAGCAGAGATCGGGCCAGCACAGATACGCAGTATTTT. Drawing the rest from reference TRBV15 and TRBJ2-3, the complete variable domain is DAMVIQNPRYQVTQFGKPVTLSCSQTLNHNVMYWYQQKSSQAPKLLFHYYDKDFNNEADTPDNFQSRRPNTSFCFLDIRSPGLGDTAMYLCATSRDRASTDTQYFGPGTRLTVL.

V and J are TRBV7-9 and TRBJ1-5, with 9 bases aligning to TRBD1. Per germline, CDR1 SEHNR and CDR2 FQNEAQ (reference sequence). The CDR3 totals 16 residues. The ends lost 6 bases at V and 3 bases at J; junction bases unmatched: 9. Here the CDR3 DNA reads TGTGCCAGCAGTAAAGGGGGACAGGGTTACAATCAGCCCCAGCATTTT. Its translation: CASSKGGQGYNQPQHF.

This chain uses TRBV18 with TRBJ2-1; 13 nucleotides line up with TRBD2. Unmatched junction bases numbered 8, after V lost 3 bases and J lost 6 bases. Germline V lookup: CDR1 KGHSH, CDR2 LQKENI. This CDR3 contains 17 residues. The CDR3 here is CASSPPGLAGSGNEQFF. The CDR3 nucleotides read TGTGCCAGCTCACCGCCGGGACTAGCGGGATCGGGCAATGAGCAGTTCTTC.

This clone was observed a single time. V gene TRBV19 combines with J gene TRBJ1-1; D unresolved. The CDR3 spans 12 residues. The germline V and J ends were trimmed by 3 bases and 9 bases, with 11 bases remaining between them. Looked up from germline, CDR1 is LNHDA and CDR2 is SQIVND (reference sequence). Written as DNA, the CDR3 is TGTGCCAGTAGTATCTCTCCGGACCAAGCTTTCTTT. Translated: CASSISPDQAFF.

The J gene is TRBJ1-5, the V gene TRBV6-5; D unresolved. Trimming pared 8 bases from V and 5 bases from J, leaving 16 bases between. The CDR3 is 14 amino acids. CDR1 MNHEY and CDR2 SVGAGI come from the germline V gene. CDR3 sequence: CASALGSYYQPQHF. CDR3 coding DNA: TGTGCCAGCGCGCTAGGCAGTTATTATCAGCCCCAGCATTTT.

The rearrangement uses TRBV5-4 and TRBJ2-5; D may be TRBD1 (5 bases). Trimming left V 1 base short and J 1 base short, with 11 bases between. CDR1 and CDR2 from the germline V gene are SGHNT and YYREEE (reference sequence). The CDR3 spans 15 residues. The CDR3 DNA is TGTGCCAGCAGCTTGCGTTCAGGGTTCCAAGAGACCCAGTACTTC. It is translated as CASSLRSGFQETQYF.

The rearrangement joins TRBV19 to TRBJ1-6; TRBD1 matches at 9 bases. Germline CDR1 LNHDA, CDR2 SQIVND (reference sequence). Trimming took 5 bases from V and 10 from J; bases not matched to a gene: 9. There are 15 residues in the CDR3. The CDR3 sequence is CASSLQGARKSPLHF. CDR3 DNA: TGTGCCAGTAGTCTACAGGGGGCGCGCAAATCACCCCTCCACTTT.

J is TRBJ1-1 and V is TRBV18, with 7 bases matching TRBD1. CDR3 length equals 16 residues. Per germline, CDR1 KGHSH and CDR2 LQKENI. V was clipped by 6 bases and J by 4 bases; unmatched bases: 14. The CDR3 nucleotides are TGTGCCAGCTCGCTGAACGGAGACAGGGAATTCACTGAAGCTTTCTTT. This encodes CASSLNGDREFTEAFF.

This sequence joins TRBV19 and TRBJ1-5, with unresolved D. This CDR3 is 13 amino acids long. Trimming shortened V by 6 bases and J by 5 bases, and 11 bases separated the two germline ends. Germline lookup yields CDR1 LNHDA and CDR2 SQIVND (reference sequence). CDR3 in amino acids: CASSRDAHQPQHF. For the CDR3, the DNA is TGTGCCAGTAGCCGCGATGCCCATCAGCCCCAGCATTTT.